Presented here are 22 T cell receptor beta chains from one specimen sequenced in a study of Graves' ophthalmopathy and Graves' hyperthyroidism. The study amplified TCR beta CDR3 regions using RNA transcripts. Scientists carried out first-round RT-PCR using HTBI primers and then a second-round multiplex PCR. Each CDR3 protein gets one entry after TCRdb re-called the multiplex PCR reads with MiXCR. The table lists about 210,000 distinct CDR3 sequences, around 30% of them singletons. The sequenced sample was peripheral blood. The source of these receptors is a man aged 50-59 years with Graves' ophthalmopathy.

This clonotype was counted many times. CDR3 nucleotides: TGTGCCAGCAGCTTAACGCCAGCAGATAATTCACCCCTCCACTTT. Its protein is CASSLTPADNSPLHF. The rearrangement joins TRBV7-3 to TRBJ1-6; D call uncertain. Germline CDR1 SGHTA, CDR2 FQGTGA. V lost 0 bases and J 5 bases, leaving 8 bases between the germline ends. This CDR3 has 15 residues.

The chain recombines TRBV6-1 with TRBJ1-1; 9 bases are shared with TRBD1. Unmatched junction bases numbered 3, after V lost 6 bases and J lost 4 bases. This CDR3 region has 13 residues. Germline loops: CDR1 MNHNS, CDR2 SASEGT. The CDR3 sequence is CASRWDRATEAFF. CDR3 sequence (DNA): TGTGCCAGCAGATGGGACAGGGCCACTGAAGCTTTCTTT.

In regard to this clonotype: The conserved closing phenylalanine or tryptophan is absent in this CDR3, likely reflecting a read error. The chain joins TRBV9 to TRBJ1-2; D is unresolved. The V and J ends lost 4 bases and 9 bases respectively, with 16 bases between them. In germline, CDR1 is SGDLS, CDR2 YYNGEE. The CDR3 length is 13 residues. As DNA, the CDR3 is TGTGCCAGCAGCCCCGAGGATCATCGGAGCTACACCCTC. This encodes CASSPEDHRSYTL.

This clonotype was seen at least ten times. V is TRBV12-3 or TRBV12-4 and J is TRBJ2-7; 9 bases map to TRBD1. The CDR3 is made up of 15 amino acids. V dropped 6 bases and J dropped 3; count of bases not matched to a gene: 9. As DNA, the CDR3 is TGTGCCAGCAGGACTTCCGGGACAGGGTTCTACGAGCAGTACTTC. Protein sequence: CASRTSGTGFYEQYF.

The chain employs TRBV6-5 and TRBJ2-5; 8 nucleotides agree with TRBD1. The ends lost 10 bases at V and 1 base at J; junction bases unmatched: 8. This CDR3 has 14 amino acids. Germline CDR1 reads MNHEY; CDR2 reads SVGAGI. As DNA, the CDR3 is TGTGCCATCAGCTACGGACAGGGCCAAGAGACCCAGTACTTC. This sequence encodes CAISYGQGQETQYF.

The table lists this clonotype with many counts. The rearrangement links TRBV19 to TRBJ2-5, with D perhaps TRBD1 or TRBD2 (7 bases each). The CDR3 is made up of 13 amino acids. V lost 10 bases and J lost 4, with 16 bases in between. CDR1 LNHDA and CDR2 SQIVND come from the germline V gene (reference sequence). CDR3 loop: CATEDREGETQYF. The CDR3, as DNA: TGTGCCACCGAAGACAGGGAGGGAGAGACCCAGTACTTC.

This clonotype was seen many times. A much larger clone lies one base from this, so it may be a read error. This chain joins TRBV6-1 and TRBJ1-1; no definite D call. The germline gives CDR1 MNHNS, CDR2 SASEGT. The CDR3 extends over 13 amino acids. V lost 4 bases, J lost 1 base, and 7 bases lay in between. CDR3 sequence (DNA): TGTGCCAGCAGTGGCGAGACGAACACTGAAGCTTTCTTT. As protein: CASSGETNTEAFF.

This clonotype was counted ten times or more. This sequence joins TRBV4-1 and TRBJ2-7, with unresolved D. From germline, CDR1 is MGHRA and CDR2 YSYEKL. V was clipped by 2 bases and J by 3 bases, with 5 bases between them. CDR3 length equals 12 residues. CDR3: CASSQMGYEQYF. The CDR3 bases are TGCGCCAGCAGCCAAATGGGCTACGAGCAGTACTTC.

This clonotype was detected many times. The rearrangement joins TRBV4-1 to TRBJ2-7, with 8 bases matching TRBD2. Germline CDR1 is MGHRA and CDR2 is YSYEKL. The CDR3 totals 16 residues. The V segment lost 0 bases and the J segment 4 bases; nucleotides outside the gene matches: 8. The CDR3 coding sequence is TGCGCCAGCAGCCAAGATGTTCGAGCGGGAGTTTACGAGCAGTACTTC. Protein sequence: CASSQDVRAGVYEQYF.

This clonotype was recorded at least ten times. This clone may be a read error of a much larger clone one base away. The chain employs TRBV6-2 or TRBV6-3 and TRBJ2-5; no clear D gene. Germline CDR1 reads MNHEY; CDR2 reads SVGEGT. The CDR3 is made up of 11 amino acids. The germline V and J ends were trimmed by 4 bases and 5 bases, with 5 bases remaining between them. CDR3 DNA sequence: TGTGCCAGCAGTTCCGGCGAGACCCAGTACTTC. Encoded protein: CASSSGETQYF.

J is TRBJ2-7 and V is TRBV12-3 or TRBV12-4, with TRBD2 matching over 10 bases. Losses at the gene ends were 2 bases for V and 5 bases for J; bases not matched to a gene: 3. This CDR3 is 14 amino acids long. The CDR3, as DNA: TGTGCCAGCAGTTTAACTAGCGGGATCCACGAGCAGTACTTC. Translation: CASSLTSGIHEQYF.

CDR3 coding DNA: TGTGCCAGCAGTTTCCCCTGGGGGATTAGGTCCCAGCATTTT. Amino acids: CASSFPWGIRSQHF. The chain carries TRBV28 and TRBJ1-5; TRBD1 is a possible D gene (5 bases). The CDR3 runs to 14 residues. The V gene lost 3 bases and the J gene lost 11 bases, with 17 bases spanning the gap. Germline V gives CDR1 MDHEN, CDR2 SYDVKM.

The table lists this clonotype with many counts. The chain is built from TRBV5-1 and TRBJ2-7; the D call may be TRBD1 or TRBD2 (5 bases each). Germline CDR1 is SGHRS and CDR2 is YFSETQ. Deletions cut 2 bases from V and 2 bases from J, with 8 bases between. The CDR3 is 13 amino acids. The CDR3 DNA follows: TGCGCCAGCAGCTTCGTGGGGGCCTACGAGCAGTACTTC. Translation: CASSFVGAYEQYF. The whole variable domain, remainder taken from reference TRBV5-1 and TRBJ2-7, is KAGVTQTPRYLIKTRGQQVTLSCSPISGHRSVSWYQQTPGQGLQFLFEYFSETQRNKGNFPGRFSGRQFSNSRSEMNVSTLELGDSALYLCASSFVGAYEQYFGPGTRLTVT.

The chain carries TRBV12-5 and TRBJ1-5; the D gene is possibly TRBD1 (5 bases). Trimming took 5 bases from V and 6 from J, leaving 8 bases between them. The CDR3 is made up of 12 amino acids. Germline CDR1 LGHNT, CDR2 FRNRAP. The DNA for the CDR3 is TGTGCTAGTGGTAGAGACAGTCAGCCCCAGCATTTT. It is translated as CASGRDSQPQHF.

This clonotype was detected many times. The chain couples TRBV4-2 to TRBJ2-1, with D perhaps TRBD2 (5 bases). The CDR3 consists of 13 residues. In germline, CDR1 is LGHNA, CDR2 YNFKEQ. Trimming left V 1 base short and J 10 bases short, with 11 bases between. DNA for the CDR3: TGTGCCAGCAGCCAAGGTTACGGGGAGGAGCAGTTCTTC. Translation: CASSQGYGEEQFF.

The rearrangement links TRBV28 to TRBJ2-7, with D possibly matching TRBD2 (6 bases). Germline values: CDR1 MDHEN, CDR2 SYDVKM. The CDR3 is 14 residues long. The germline V and J ends were trimmed by 6 bases and 1 base, with 13 bases remaining between them. This CDR3 reads CASRPHGTSYEQYF. DNA for the CDR3: TGTGCCAGCAGACCACACGGGACTTCCTACGAGCAGTACTTC.

The gene calls are TRBV30 and TRBJ1-2; D is unresolved. With 1 base removed from V and 8 bases from J, the gap between germline ends came to 11 bases. The CDR3 has 12 residues. Germline assignment: CDR1 GTSNPN and CDR2 SVGIG (reference sequence). This CDR3 is CAWSGGTMGYTF. The CDR3 DNA follows: TGTGCCTGGAGTGGTGGAACGATGGGCTACACCTTC.

This clonotype has ten or more counts. The V call is TRBV27, the J call TRBJ2-7, with D perhaps matching TRBD2 (6 bases). The CDR3 is 16 amino acids. Per the germline V gene, CDR1 is MNHEY and CDR2 is SMNVEV (reference sequence). V gave up 0 bases and J gave up 0 bases, with 12 bases separating them. The chain's CDR3 is CASSLSSGEASYEQYF. Here the CDR3 DNA reads TGTGCCAGCAGTTTATCGTCCGGGGAGGCCTCCTACGAGCAGTACTTC.

This clonotype occurred many times. The CDR3 loop reads CASSLDMKYEQYF. The CDR3 coding sequence is TGTGCCAGCAGCTTAGACATGAAGTACGAGCAGTACTTC. This rearrangement joins TRBV7-2 to TRBJ2-7; D not resolved. CDR1 is SGHTA, CDR2 FQGNSA, per germline. V lost 1 base and J 4 bases, leaving 8 bases between the germline ends. CDR3 size: 13 residues. The whole variable domain, filled in from reference TRBV7-2 and TRBJ2-7, reads GAGVSQSPSNKVTEKGKDVELRCDPISGHTALYWYRQSLGQGLEFLIYFQGNSAPDKSGLPSDRFSAERTGGSVSTLTIQRTQQEDSAVYLCASSLDMKYEQYFGPGTRLTVT.

This clonotype came up many times. At one end, the junction sequence differs from germline, possibly due to a read error. This chain uses TRBV12-3 or TRBV12-4 with TRBJ2-7; TRBD2 matches 11 bases. This CDR3 spans 13 amino acids. The CDR3 loop is CASSLAGGGEQYF. CDR3 coding DNA: TGTGCCAGCAGCTTAGCGGGAGGGGGCGAGCAGTACTTC.

This clonotype was counted many times. The chain carries TRBV14 and TRBJ1-1; D is possibly TRBD1 (6 bases). The CDR3 has 15 residues. V was trimmed by 4 bases and J by 0 bases, leaving 12 bases between them. Germline lookup yields CDR1 SGHDN and CDR2 FVKESK. The CDR3 coding sequence is TGTGCCAGCAGCCCCTTGGGGGCGGTGAACACTGAAGCTTTCTTT. Amino acids: CASSPLGAVNTEAFF. Full variable domain (rest looked up from reference TRBV14 and TRBJ1-1): EAGVTQFPSHSVIEKGQTVTLRCDPISGHDNLYWYRRVMGKEIKFLLHFVKESKQDESGMPNNRFLAERTGGTYSTLKVQPAELEDSGVYFCASSPLGAVNTEAFFGQGTRLTVV.

This clonotype was seen a single time. The J gene is TRBJ2-5, the V gene TRBV7-2; 7 positions agree with TRBD2. CDR1 is SGHTA, CDR2 FQGNSA, per germline. The CDR3 is 14 residues long. V lost 4 bases and J lost 5; bases outside the gene matches: 7. CDR3 in amino acids: CASSSRLARETQYF. The CDR3 DNA reads TGTGCCAGCAGCTCGAGACTAGCTAGGGAGACCCAGTACTTC.